This passage covers 12 T cell receptor beta chains from one sample sequenced in a study of blood T cell repertoires in COVID-19. The data were produced by immunoSEQ multiplex PCR, yet TCRdb's version contains in-frame clones alone and is incomplete. The data contain hundreds of thousands of clones, about 90% of them singletons. The sequenced sample was peripheral blood. The receptors were gathered from a woman between 25 and 40 years old with COVID-19, enrolled during active disease.

This chain joins TRBV27 and TRBJ2-3; TRBD2 matches 7 bases. The ends lost 7 bases at V and 5 bases at J; junction bases unmatched: 12. Germline CDR1 is MNHEY and CDR2 is SMNVEV (reference sequence). The CDR3 runs to 15 residues. DNA for the CDR3: TGTGCCAGCAAAATCTCGAGCGGGGCTGGAGATACGCAGTATTTT. It codes for CASKISSGAGDTQYF.

The chain is built from TRBV11-3 and TRBJ2-1; D gene unclear. CDR3 length: 12 residues. Trimming cost V 5 bases and J 6 bases, with 8 bases left between them. Germline-derived CDR1 and CDR2 are SGHNT and YENEEA. The CDR3: CASSPGGNEQFF. The CDR3 nucleotides are TGTGCCAGCAGCCCCGGTGGCAATGAGCAGTTCTTC.

In its sample, this clone was seen a few times. J is TRBJ2-7 and V is TRBV18; TRBD1 is a possible D gene (6 bases). The germline V gene encodes CDR1 KGHSH and CDR2 LQKENI. The CDR3 runs to 14 residues. With 2 bases removed from V and 6 bases from J, the gap between germline ends came to 14 bases. CDR3 residues: CASSPGVSGVEQYF. The CDR3 DNA follows: TGTGCCAGCTCACCAGGGGTTTCAGGGGTCGAGCAGTACTTC.

This clone was picked up a small number of times. This chain links TRBV29-1 with TRBJ1-3, with 8 bases lining up with TRBD1. This CDR3 has 14 residues. The junction had 7 bases not matched to a gene; V was cut back by 6 bases and J by 3 bases. Germline CDR1 reads SQVTM; CDR2 reads ANQGSEA. CDR3 DNA: TGCAGCGTGCAGGGGGCTATAGGTGGAAACACCATATATTTT. It is translated as CSVQGAIGGNTIYF.

This chain uses TRBV27 with TRBJ1-1; possibly TRBD1 for D (6 bases). Trimming left V 3 bases short and J 6 bases short, with 14 bases between. CDR3 length: 14 residues. Germline V gene sequence: CDR1 MNHEY, CDR2 SMNVEV (reference sequence). As DNA, the CDR3 is TGTGCCAGCAGTTTGCAGGGGTGGTTCGCTGAAGCTTTCTTT. This translates into CASSLQGWFAEAFF.

V and J are TRBV28 and TRBJ1-3; 7 nucleotides match TRBD1. The CDR3 length is 14 residues. V dropped 6 bases and J dropped 2; count of bases not matched to a gene: 4. CDR1 MDHEN and CDR2 SYDVKM come from the germline V gene. CDR3 bases: TGTGCCAGCAGACCTGGGACAGCTGGAAACACCATATATTTT. This translates into CASRPGTAGNTIYF.

The chain carries TRBV7-9 and TRBJ1-3, with TRBD1 matching 7 bases. The CDR3 covers 14 residues. Germline lookup yields CDR1 SEHNR and CDR2 FQNEAQ (reference sequence). J was trimmed by 5 bases and V by 7 bases; bases with no gene match: 8. This CDR3 reads CASTNRGPRNTIYF. Written as DNA, the CDR3 is TGTGCCAGCACAAACAGGGGCCCGAGAAACACCATATATTTT.

The V gene is TRBV10-1, the J gene TRBJ1-1, with a tentative D call TRBD1 (6 bases). The CDR3 length is 12 residues. V lost 2 bases, J lost 8 bases, and 9 bases lay in between. Germline V lookup: CDR1 WNHNN, CDR2 SYGVQD (reference sequence). In DNA, the CDR3 is TGCGCCAGCAGTGAGCACGGGACAGAAGCTTTCTTT. Its protein is CASSEHGTEAFF.

This clone is a singleton in its sample. The chain joins TRBV6-5 to TRBJ1-5, with D hard to call. Trimming left V 6 bases short and J 11 bases short, with 17 bases between. This CDR3 comprises 13 residues. Germline CDR1 and CDR2: MNHEY and SVGAGI. CDR3 protein: CASSRTVGRAQHF. In DNA, the CDR3 is TGTGCCAGCAGCCGCACAGTGGGGAGGGCCCAGCATTTT.

This rearrangement joins TRBV27 to TRBJ1-6; no clear D gene. The CDR3 extends over 16 amino acids. Deletions cut 7 bases from V and 6 bases from J, with 19 bases between. The germline gives CDR1 MNHEY, CDR2 SMNVEV (reference sequence). Written as DNA, the CDR3 is TGTGCCAGCACTCCCAGGCCGGGCGGGTCTAATTCACCCCTCCACTTT. Translated: CASTPRPGGSNSPLHF.

This clone was observed a few times. CDR3 residues: CASSQWTGGNEQYF. Here the CDR3 DNA reads TGCGCCAGCAGCCAATGGACAGGGGGTAACGAGCAGTACTTC. The J gene is TRBJ2-7, the V gene TRBV4-1; 10 bases align to TRBD1. CDR3 size: 14 residues. J was trimmed by 5 bases and V by 2 bases; bases with no gene match: 3. Germline values: CDR1 MGHRA, CDR2 YSYEKL.

This rearrangement joins TRBV5-1 to TRBJ2-7; TRBD1 aligns across 8 bases. After removal of 5 bases from V and 6 bases from J, the junction contained 7 bases not matched to a gene. This CDR3 has 13 residues. The germline CDR1 and CDR2 sequences are SGHRS and YFSETQ. In nucleotides, the CDR3 is TGCGCCAGCAGGGACAGGGCAGGGGTCGAGCAGTACTTC. This translates into CASRDRAGVEQYF.